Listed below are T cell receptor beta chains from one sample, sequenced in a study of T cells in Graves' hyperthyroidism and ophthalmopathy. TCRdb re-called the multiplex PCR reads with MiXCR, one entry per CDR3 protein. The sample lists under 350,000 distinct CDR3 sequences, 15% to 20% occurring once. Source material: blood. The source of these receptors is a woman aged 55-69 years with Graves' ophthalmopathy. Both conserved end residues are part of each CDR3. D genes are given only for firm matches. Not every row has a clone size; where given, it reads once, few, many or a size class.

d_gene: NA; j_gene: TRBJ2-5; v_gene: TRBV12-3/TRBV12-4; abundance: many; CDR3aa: CASSPRRGEETQYF; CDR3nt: TGTGCCAGCAGTCCGAGACGCGGGGAAGAGACCCAGTACTTC
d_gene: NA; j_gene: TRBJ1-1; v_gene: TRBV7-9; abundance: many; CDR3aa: CASRISIQEAFF; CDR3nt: TGTGCCAGCAGAATTAGCATACAGGAGGCTTTCTTT
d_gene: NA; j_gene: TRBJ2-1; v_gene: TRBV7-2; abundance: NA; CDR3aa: CASSLSSNNEQSF; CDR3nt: TGTGCCAGCAGCTTAAGCAGCAACAATGAGCAGTCCTTC
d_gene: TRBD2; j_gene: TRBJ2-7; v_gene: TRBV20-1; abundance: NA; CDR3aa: CSATKREPYEQYF; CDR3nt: TGCAGTGCTACTAAGCGGGAGCCCTACGAGCAGTACTTC
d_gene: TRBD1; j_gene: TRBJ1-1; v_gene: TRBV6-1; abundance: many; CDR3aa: CASSKPRTGEGTEAFF; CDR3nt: TGTGCCAGCAGTAAACCTAGAACAGGGGAAGGGACTGAAGCTTTCTTT
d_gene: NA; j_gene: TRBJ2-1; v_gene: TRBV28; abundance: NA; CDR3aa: CASSPIRENEQFF; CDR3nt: TGTGCCAGCAGTCCGATCAGGGAGAATGAGCAGTTCTTC
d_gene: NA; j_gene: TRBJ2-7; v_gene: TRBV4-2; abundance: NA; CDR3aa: CASSQEPGREQYF; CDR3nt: TGTGCCAGCAGCCAAGAGCCGGGGCGTGAGCAGTACTTC
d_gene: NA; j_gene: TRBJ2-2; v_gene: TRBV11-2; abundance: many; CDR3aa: CASSLEPANTGELFF; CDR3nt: TGTGCCAGCAGCTTAGAACCGGCGAACACCGGGGAGCTGTTTTTT
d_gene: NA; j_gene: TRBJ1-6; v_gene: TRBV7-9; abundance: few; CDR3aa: CASSLEQYNSPLHF; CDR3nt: TGTGCCAGCAGCTTAGAACAGTATAATTCACCCCTCCACTTT
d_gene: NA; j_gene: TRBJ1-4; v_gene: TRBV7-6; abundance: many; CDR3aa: CASSLRATNEKLFF; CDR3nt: TGTGCCAGCAGCTTGAGAGCAACTAATGAAAAACTGTTTTTT
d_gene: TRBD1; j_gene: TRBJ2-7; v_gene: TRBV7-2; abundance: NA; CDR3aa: CASSATGTDRHEQYF; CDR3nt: TGTGCCAGTAGTGCGACCGGGACAGATCGCCACGAGCAGTACTTC
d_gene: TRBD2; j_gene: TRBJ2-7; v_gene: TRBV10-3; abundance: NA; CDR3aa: CAIRTSGGDFYEQYF; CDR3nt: TGTGCCATCAGGACTAGCGGGGGGGATTTCTACGAGCAGTACTTC
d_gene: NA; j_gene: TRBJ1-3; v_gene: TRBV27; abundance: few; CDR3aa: CASSLSKAGTGNTIYF; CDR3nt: TGTGCCAGCAGTTTATCGAAGGCGGGTACTGGAAACACCATATATTTT
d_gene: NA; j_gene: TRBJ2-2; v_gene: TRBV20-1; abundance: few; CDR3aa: CSAETGLYTGELFF; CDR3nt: TGCAGTGCTGAGACAGGACTATACACCGGGGAGCTGTTTTTT
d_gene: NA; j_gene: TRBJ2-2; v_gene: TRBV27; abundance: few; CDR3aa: CATHGGRGDGELFF; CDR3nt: TGTGCCACCCATGGGGGGCGCGGGGACGGGGAGCTGTTTTTT
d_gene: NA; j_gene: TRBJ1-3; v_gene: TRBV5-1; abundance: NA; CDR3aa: CASSAPGEGNTIYF; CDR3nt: TGTGCCAGCAGCGCTCCGGGGGAAGGAAACACCATATATTTT
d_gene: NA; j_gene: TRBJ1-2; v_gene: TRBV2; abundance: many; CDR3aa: CASTSGWSYGYTF; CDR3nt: NA
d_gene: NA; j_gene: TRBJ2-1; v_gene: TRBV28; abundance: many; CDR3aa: CASSTQGSSNEQFF; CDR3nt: TGTGCCAGCAGTACTCAGGGAAGCAGCAATGAGCAGTTCTTC
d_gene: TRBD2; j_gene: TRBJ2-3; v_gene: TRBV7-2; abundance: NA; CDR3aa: CASSLALTSGRSTDTQYF; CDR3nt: TGTGCCAGCAGCTTAGCCCTGACTAGCGGGAGATCTACAGATACGCAGTATTTT
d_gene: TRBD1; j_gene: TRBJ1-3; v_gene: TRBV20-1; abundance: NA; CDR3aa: CSARRQGGGNTIYF; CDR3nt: TGCAGTGCTAGAAGGCAGGGGGGAGGAAACACCATATATTTT
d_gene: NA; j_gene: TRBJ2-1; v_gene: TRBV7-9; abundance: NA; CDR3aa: CASSLANRDDEQFF; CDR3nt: TGTGCCAGCAGCTTAGCAAACAGGGACGACGAGCAGTTCTTC
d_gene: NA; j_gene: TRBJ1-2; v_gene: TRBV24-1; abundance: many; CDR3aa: CATSDPATGPSGGYTF; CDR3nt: TGTGCCACCAGTGATCCGGCGACAGGACCCTCGGGAGGCTACACCTTC
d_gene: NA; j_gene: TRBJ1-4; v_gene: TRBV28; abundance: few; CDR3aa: CASKISNEKLFF; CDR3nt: TGTGCCAGCAAGATCAGTAACGAAAAACTGTTTTTT
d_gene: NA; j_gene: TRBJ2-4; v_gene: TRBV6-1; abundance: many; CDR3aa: CASSRDYVGIQYF; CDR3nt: TGTGCCAGCAGTAGAGACTACGTTGGAATTCAGTACTTC
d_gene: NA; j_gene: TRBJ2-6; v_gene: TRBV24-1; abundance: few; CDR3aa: CATSDPAGVHSGANVLTF; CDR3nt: TGTGCCACCAGTGACCCCGCAGGGGTTCATTCTGGGGCCAACGTCCTGACTTTC
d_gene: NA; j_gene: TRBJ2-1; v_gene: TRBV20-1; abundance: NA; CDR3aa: CSARLQGRPRDEQFF; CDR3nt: TGCAGTGCTAGGTTACAGGGTCGGCCCCGGGATGAGCAGTTCTTC
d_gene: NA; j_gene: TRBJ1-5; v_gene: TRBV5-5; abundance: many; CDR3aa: CASSLNQDVGNQPQHF; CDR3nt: TGTGCCAGCAGCTTGAATCAGGACGTGGGCAATCAGCCCCAGCATTTT
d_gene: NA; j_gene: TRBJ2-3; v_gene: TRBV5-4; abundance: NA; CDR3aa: CASSLAGIASTDTQYF; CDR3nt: TGTGCCAGCAGCTTGGCTGGAATAGCTAGCACAGATACGCAGTATTTT
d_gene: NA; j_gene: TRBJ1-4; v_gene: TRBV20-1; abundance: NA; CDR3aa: CSAPPGRGRGNEKLFF; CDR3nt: TGCAGTGCACCTCCGGGACGGGGAAGGGGTAATGAAAAACTGTTTTTT
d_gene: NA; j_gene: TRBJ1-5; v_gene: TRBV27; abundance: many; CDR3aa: CASSRDGSYQPQHF; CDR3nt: TGTGCCAGCAGCCGGGACGGATCCTATCAGCCCCAGCATTTT
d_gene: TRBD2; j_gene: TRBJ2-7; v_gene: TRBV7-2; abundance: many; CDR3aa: CASSLNGGSAYEQYF; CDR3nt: TGTGCCAGCAGCTTAAATGGCGGGAGCGCCTACGAGCAGTACTTC
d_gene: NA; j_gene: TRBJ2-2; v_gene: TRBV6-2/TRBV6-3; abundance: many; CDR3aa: CASSVGFTGELFF; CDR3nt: TGTGCCAGCAGTGTGGGTTTCACCGGGGAGCTGTTTTTT
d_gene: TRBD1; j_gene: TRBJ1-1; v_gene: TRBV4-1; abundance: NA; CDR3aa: CASTKKAGTGNTEAFF; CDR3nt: TGCGCCAGCACCAAAAAAGCAGGGACAGGTAACACTGAAGCTTTCTTT
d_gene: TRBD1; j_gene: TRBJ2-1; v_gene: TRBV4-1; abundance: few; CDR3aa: CASSPTDRGNDNEQFF; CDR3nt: TGCGCCAGCAGCCCTACGGACAGGGGGAATGACAATGAGCAGTTCTTC
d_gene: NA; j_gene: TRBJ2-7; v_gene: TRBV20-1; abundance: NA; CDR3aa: CSVKEGHEQYF; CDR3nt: TGCAGTGTTAAGGAGGGGCACGAGCAGTACTTC
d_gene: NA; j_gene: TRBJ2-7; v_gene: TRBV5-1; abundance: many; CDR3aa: CASSLTGIPYEQYF; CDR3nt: TGCGCCAGCAGCTTAACAGGGATTCCATACGAGCAGTACTTC
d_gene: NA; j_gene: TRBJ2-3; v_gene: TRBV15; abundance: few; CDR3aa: CATSRERGSSTDTQYF; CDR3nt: TGTGCCACCAGCAGAGAGAGGGGGTCTAGCACAGATACGCAGTATTTT
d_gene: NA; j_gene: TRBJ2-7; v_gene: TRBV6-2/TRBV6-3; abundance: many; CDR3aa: CASSYGHRDYEQYF; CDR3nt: TGTGCCAGCAGTTACGGTCACAGAGACTACGAGCAGTACTTC
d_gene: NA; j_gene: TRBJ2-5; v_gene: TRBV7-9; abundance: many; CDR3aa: CASSPRDSETETQYF; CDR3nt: TGTGCCAGCAGCCCGCGGGACAGCGAGACAGAGACCCAGTACTTC
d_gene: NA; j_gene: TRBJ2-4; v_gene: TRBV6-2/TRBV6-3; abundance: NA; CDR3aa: CASGDPGEAKNIQYF; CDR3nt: TGTGCCAGCGGGGATCCAGGGGAGGCCAAAAACATTCAGTACTTC
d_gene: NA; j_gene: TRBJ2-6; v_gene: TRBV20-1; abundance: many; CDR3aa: CSASAGRGANVLTF; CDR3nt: TGCAGTGCTAGCGCGGGGAGAGGGGCCAACGTCCTGACTTTC
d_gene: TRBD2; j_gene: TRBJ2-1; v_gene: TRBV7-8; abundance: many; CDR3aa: CASSARLGVAGGHEQFF; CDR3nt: TGTGCCAGCAGTGCCCGGCTAGGGGTAGCGGGGGGACATGAGCAGTTCTTC
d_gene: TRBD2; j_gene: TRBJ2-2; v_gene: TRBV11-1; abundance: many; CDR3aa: CASSHLGTSGSFGELFF; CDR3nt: TGTGCCAGCAGCCACCTTGGGACTAGCGGGAGCTTCGGGGAGCTGTTTTTT
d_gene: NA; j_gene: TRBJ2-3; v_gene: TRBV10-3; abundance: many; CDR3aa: CAIGRTDTQYF; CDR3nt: TGTGCCATCGGCCGCACAGATACGCAGTATTTT
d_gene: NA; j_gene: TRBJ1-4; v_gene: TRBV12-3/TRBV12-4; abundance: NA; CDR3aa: CASSFRDGNEKLFF; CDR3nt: TGTGCCAGCAGTTTCCGGGACGGGAATGAAAAACTGTTTTTT
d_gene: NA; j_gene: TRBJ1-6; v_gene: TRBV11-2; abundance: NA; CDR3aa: CASSRVGEGNSSPLHF; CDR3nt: TGTGCCAGCAGCCGCGTGGGGGAAGGGAATAGTTCACCCCTCCACTTT
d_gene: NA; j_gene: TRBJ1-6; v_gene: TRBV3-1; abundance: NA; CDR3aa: CASSQTSSYNSPLHF; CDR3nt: TGTGCCAGCAGCCAAACGAGCTCCTATAATTCACCCCTCCACTTT
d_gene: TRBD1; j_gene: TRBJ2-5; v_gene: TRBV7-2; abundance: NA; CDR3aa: CASSFQSPGTGEVTQYF; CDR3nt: TGTGCCAGCAGCTTCCAGTCCCCGGGGACAGGTGAAGTGACCCAGTACTTC
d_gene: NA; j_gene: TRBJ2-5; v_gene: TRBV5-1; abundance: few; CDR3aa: CASSLQVGETQYF; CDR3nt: TGCGCCAGCAGCTTGCAGGTCGGAGAGACCCAGTACTTC
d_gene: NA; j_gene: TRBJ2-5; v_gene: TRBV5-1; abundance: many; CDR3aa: CASSLDTRETQYF; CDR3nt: TGCGCCAGCAGCTTGGACACGCGGGAGACCCAGTACTTC
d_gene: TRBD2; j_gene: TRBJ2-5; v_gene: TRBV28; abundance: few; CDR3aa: CASSLGGAGGGETQYF; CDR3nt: TGTGCCAGCAGTTTAGGGGGAGCGGGAGGAGGGGAGACCCAGTACTTC
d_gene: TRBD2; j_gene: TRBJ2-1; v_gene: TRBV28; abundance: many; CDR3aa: CASDYLGEGQREQFF; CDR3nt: TGTGCCAGCGACTATCTGGGGGAGGGCCAGCGTGAGCAGTTCTTC
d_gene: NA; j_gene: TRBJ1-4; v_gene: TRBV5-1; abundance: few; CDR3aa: CASSLEGEGEKLFF; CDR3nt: TGCGCCAGCAGCTTGGAGGGGGAAGGCGAAAAACTGTTTTTT
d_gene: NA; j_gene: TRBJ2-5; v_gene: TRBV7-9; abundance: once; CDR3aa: CASSSRLSRRYF; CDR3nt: TGTGCCAGCAGCTCTAGACTCTCTAGGAGGTACTTC
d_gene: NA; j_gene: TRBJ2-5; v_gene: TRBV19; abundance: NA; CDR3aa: CASTDGGLQETQYF; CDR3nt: TGTGCCAGCACTGATGGGGGGCTTCAAGAGACCCAGTACTTC
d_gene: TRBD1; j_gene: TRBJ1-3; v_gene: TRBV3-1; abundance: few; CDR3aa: CASSHDRGLGNTIYF; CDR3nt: TGTGCCAGCAGCCACGACAGGGGGCTAGGAAACACCATATATTTT
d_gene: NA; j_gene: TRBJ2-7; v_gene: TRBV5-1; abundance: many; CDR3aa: CASSSVEDYEQYF; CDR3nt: TGCGCCAGCAGCTCGGTGGAGGATTACGAGCAGTACTTC
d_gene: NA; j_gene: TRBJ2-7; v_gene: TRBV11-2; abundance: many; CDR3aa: CASSLDRHEQYF; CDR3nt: TGTGCCAGCAGCTTAGATCGCCACGAGCAGTACTTC